This is a list of T cell receptor beta chains from one sample in a study of T cells in Graves' hyperthyroidism and ophthalmopathy. TCRdb re-called the multiplex PCR reads through MiXCR, storing one row per CDR3 protein. The sample holds hundreds of thousands of distinct CDR3 sequences; around 21% are singletons and the top ten take 34%. Material for sequencing was blood. The receptors originated from a man in his thirties or forties with Graves' ophthalmopathy. Each CDR3 is given with its conserved first and last residue. The D gene is left open where the match is weak. Where a row states a size, it is once, few, many or the class of an expanded clone; other rows omit it.

>NA|NA|TRBV10-3|TRBJ1-6
TGTGCCATCAGTGGCCGCCGGGACTATAATTCACCCCTCCACTTT
CAISGRRDYNSPLHF
>few|NA|TRBV3-1|TRBJ2-5
TGTGCCAGCAGCCAAGATAGAAAAAAACAGAAAGAGACCCAGTACTTC
CASSQDRKKQKETQYF
>NA|NA|TRBV4-1|TRBJ2-2
TGCGCCAGCAGCCAGGAAGATAGATCGGGCTTCACCGGGGAGCTGTTTTTT
CASSQEDRSGFTGELFF
>few|NA|TRBV7-9|TRBJ2-7
TGTGCCAGCAGCACCGATGGCGAGCAGTACTTC
CASSTDGEQYF
>many|TRBD1|TRBV7-3|TRBJ2-1
TGTGCCAGCAGCTCAGTGGGGACAGGGCTCGACAATGAGCAGTTCTTC
CASSSVGTGLDNEQFF
>few|NA|TRBV3-1|TRBJ2-7
TGTGCCAGCAGCCAAAACACAGGGACCGACGAGCAGTACTTC
CASSQNTGTDEQYF
>NA|NA|TRBV20-1|TRBJ2-2
TGCAGTGCTGGCCCAGGCGGTACGAGCACCGGGGAGCTGTTTTTT
CSAGPGGTSTGELFF
>many|TRBD1|TRBV11-2|TRBJ2-7
TGTGCCAGCAGCCCAGGGACAGGACGGAACTCCTACGAGCAGTACTTC
CASSPGTGRNSYEQYF
>NA|TRBD1|TRBV3-1|TRBJ1-5
TGTGCCAGCGGCCAAGGGACAGGGTCCTTCAATCAGCCCCAGCATTTT
CASGQGTGSFNQPQHF
>many|TRBD2|TRBV9|TRBJ2-5
TGTGCCAGCAGCGCAGGACTAGCGGGAGAGGAGACCCAGTACTTC
CASSAGLAGEETQYF